This passage covers 3 T cell receptor beta chains from one sample sequenced in a study of radiotherapy plus CTLA-4 blockade in lung cancer. Clones were read by immunoSEQ multiplex PCR, and TCRdb kept only the in-frame ones, dropping some. The sample includes 81,000 or so clones, under 85% of them seen just once. The source was peripheral blood, collected from a patient treated with radiotherapy plus ipilimumab. The source of these receptors is a human donor with non-small cell lung cancer that progressed on radiotherapy plus ipilimumab.

The V call is TRBV7-2, the J call TRBJ1-3; D possibly corresponds to TRBD1 (5 bases). The CDR3 covers 15 residues. V lost 5 bases, J lost 4 bases, and 15 bases lay in between. CDR1 is SGHTA, CDR2 FQGNSA, per germline. CDR3 in DNA: TGTGCCAGCAGCCCCCTAGGGACGACAGGAAACACCATATATTTT. As protein: CASSPLGTTGNTIYF.

The chain joins TRBV4-2 to TRBJ2-5; D call uncertain. Trimming pared 1 base from V and 3 bases from J, leaving 9 bases between. The germline V gene encodes CDR1 LGHNA and CDR2 YNFKEQ. The CDR3 totals 14 residues. The CDR3 reads CASSQVGLEETQYF. DNA of the CDR3: TGTGCCAGCAGCCAAGTCGGGCTAGAAGAGACCCAGTACTTC.

V usage is TRBV5-1 and J usage is TRBJ2-3; TRBD2 aligns across 13 bases. This CDR3 region has 16 residues. From germline, CDR1 is SGHRS and CDR2 YFSETQ. Losses at the gene ends were 5 bases for V and 1 base for J; bases not matched to a gene: 4. The chain's CDR3 is CASSPGTSGGTDTQYF. The CDR3 nucleotides are TGCGCCAGCAGTCCCGGGACTAGCGGGGGCACAGATACGCAGTATTTT.